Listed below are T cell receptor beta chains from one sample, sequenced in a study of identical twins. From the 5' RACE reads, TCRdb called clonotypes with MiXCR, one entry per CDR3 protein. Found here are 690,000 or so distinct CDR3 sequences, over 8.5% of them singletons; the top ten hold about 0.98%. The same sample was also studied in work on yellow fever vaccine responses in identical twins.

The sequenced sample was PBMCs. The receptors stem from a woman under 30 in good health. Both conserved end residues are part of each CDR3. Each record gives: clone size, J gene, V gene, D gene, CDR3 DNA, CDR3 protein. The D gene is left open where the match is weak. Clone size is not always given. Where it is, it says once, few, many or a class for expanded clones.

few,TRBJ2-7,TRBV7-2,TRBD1,TGTGCCAGCAGCTTATTGGGACAGGGGGCGCTGGGGGAGCAGTACTTC,CASSLLGQGALGEQYF
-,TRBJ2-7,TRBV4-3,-,TGCGCCAGCAGCCTAGGGGACGCCACCTTCGAGCAGTACTTC,CASSLGDATFEQYF
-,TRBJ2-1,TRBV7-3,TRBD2,TGTGCCAGCAGCTTAAAGACTAGCCATGAGCAGTTCTTC,CASSLKTSHEQFF
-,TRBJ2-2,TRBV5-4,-,TGTGCCAGCAGCTTGCAAGGGGTCCCCGGGGAGCTGTTTTTT,CASSLQGVPGELFF
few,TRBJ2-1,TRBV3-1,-,TGTGCCAGCAGCCAAGTGTCTGCCCAATACAATGAGCAGTTCTTC,CASSQVSAQYNEQFF
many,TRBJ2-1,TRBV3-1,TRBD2,TGTGCCAGCAGCCAAGGACTAGCGGGAGTTGCGCACAATGAGCAGTTCTTC,CASSQGLAGVAHNEQFF
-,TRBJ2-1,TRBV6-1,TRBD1,TGTGCCAGCAGTAGCCTCCGGGACAGGGGATACAATGAGCAGTTCTTC,CASSSLRDRGYNEQFF
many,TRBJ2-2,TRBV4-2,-,TGTGCCAGCAGCCAAGCCCGCACCGGGGAGCTGTTTTTT,CASSQARTGELFF
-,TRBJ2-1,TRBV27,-,TGTGCCAGCAGCGGACGAGGCGACAATGAGCAGTTCTTC,CASSGRGDNEQFF
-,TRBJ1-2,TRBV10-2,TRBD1,TGCGCCAGCGGTGGACAGGGGGTTTATGGCTACACCTTC,CASGGQGVYGYTF
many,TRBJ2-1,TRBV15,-,TGTGCCACCAGCAGGCTCCCGAGCCCAGCAGGGTCCCTTGGTGAGCAGTTCTTC,CATSRLPSPAGSLGEQFF